This TCR beta chain was recovered during a study of shared clonotypes between healthy human individuals. Overall study context: Per-donor plates numbered three CD4 naive, three CD4 memory, two CD8 naive and one CD8 memory. The study's findings and limits: Donor scarcity curtailed the genetic and exposure-history diversity represented herein.

The CDR3 sequence is 13 residues long. V lost 3 bases and J lost 9; bases outside the gene matches: 4. CDR1 and CDR2 from the germline V gene are SGHDN and FVKESK. In the authors' workflow: Sequence data from immunoSEQ were junction-only and lacked quality scores; consequently, filtering differed. Profiling relied on immunoSEQ multiplex PCR, and the TCRdb table lists in-frame clones only, not all of them. V and J calls plus clone size are reproduced from that table; the DNA served to infer D and trimming. The sample holds 2.3 million or so clones; just over 90% are singletons and the top ten take roughly 0.36%. As concerns this clone: The antigen is not known.

The specimen sequenced was naive CD4+ T cells from PBMCs. Stated subset: CD45RA+ positively selected. V is TRBV14 and J is TRBJ2-1, with TRBD2 matching 8 bases. This clonotype originated in a man aged 18 to 30 in good health. Some clones in this sample may be carry-over from other donors' samples. This CDR3 reads CASSHPAGVEQFF. The CDR3 DNA is TGTGCCAGCAGCCACCCAGCGGGAGTTGAGCAGTTCTTC. Full variable domain (rest looked up from reference TRBV14 and TRBJ2-1): EAGVTQFPSHSVIEKGQTVTLRCDPISGHDNLYWYRRVMGKEIKFLLHFVKESKQDESGMPNNRFLAERTGGTYSTLKVQPAELEDSGVYFCASSHPAGVEQFFGPGTRLTVL.